The clone carrying this T cell receptor beta chain was seen only a few times. Unique molecular identifiers were used in preparing the TCRbeta library. TCRdb re-called the PCR reads through MiXCR, storing one row per CDR3 protein. Here the sample spans about a million distinct CDR3 sequences, under 30% being singletons. CDR3 length: 16 amino acids. Germline V gene lookup returns CDR1 DFQATT and CDR2 SNEGSKA (reference sequence). The junction had 7 bases not matched to a gene; V was cut back by 1 base and J by 1 base. The data originate from a study of T-cell reconstitution after alpha-beta-depleted transplantation in children.

The source of this sequence is a boy under two years old who had a stem cell transplant for SCID, so the T cells may come from the graft donor. The sequenced sample was PBMCs, mostly from graft donor cells, obtained 360 days after TCRalphabeta/CD19-depleted stem cell transplant. The chain uses TRBV20-1 and TRBJ1-1; TRBD1 matches at 9 bases. The CDR3 region has the DNA TGCAGTGCTAGAGCCCAAACAGGGGGCCGGAACACTGAAGCTTTCTTT. It encodes CSARAQTGGRNTEAFF.